Each of the 17 T cell receptor beta chains below was sequenced from the same sample in a study of T cell changes during pregnancy in multiple sclerosis. This table comes from immunoSEQ multiplex PCR, and its TCRdb copy is limited to in-frame clones, with some not included. Among 55,000 to 65,000 clones listed, just over 90% were seen once. The sequencing used CD4+ T cells from peripheral blood mononuclear cells, collected before pregnancy. The origin of the receptors is a female donor with multiple sclerosis, enrolled in a pregnancy study.

The rearrangement links TRBV2 to TRBJ2-7; D ambiguous. In germline, CDR1 is SNHLY, CDR2 FYNNEI. V was pared by 4 bases and J by 1 base, with 8 bases between. CDR3 length: 13 residues. CDR3 DNA sequence: TGTGCCAGCAGTGTCAGTGTATCCTACGAGCAGTACTTC. This codes for CASSVSVSYEQYF.

V is TRBV2 and J is TRBJ2-7, with 8 nucleotides matching TRBD1. CDR1 and CDR2 from the germline V gene are SNHLY and FYNNEI. V dropped 10 bases and J dropped 1; count of bases not matched to a gene: 18. CDR3 size: 17 residues. CDR3 in DNA: TGTGCCACGCGGCCAACAGGGACAGGCGCTAAGTCCTACGAGCAGTACTTC. Its translation: CATRPTGTGAKSYEQYF.

The V call is TRBV14, the J call TRBJ1-1; tentative D call: TRBD1 (6 bases). CDR1 SGHDN and CDR2 FVKESK come from the germline V gene. Trimming took off 0 bases at V and 0 bases at J, with 11 bases between the two ends. The CDR3 consists of 16 residues. The CDR3 spells CASSQEWGHMNTEAFF. For the CDR3, the DNA is TGTGCCAGCAGCCAAGAATGGGGACACATGAACACTGAAGCTTTCTTT.

The sample holds a few counts of this clone. The chain uses TRBV29-1 and TRBJ1-5; 8 positions agree with TRBD1. The V gene's germline CDR1 is SQVTM and CDR2 ANQGSEA. V dropped 6 bases and J dropped 2; count of bases not matched to a gene: 6. The CDR3 totals 14 residues. This CDR3 is CSVAVTGGNQPQHF. CDR3 nucleotides: TGCAGCGTCGCCGTGACAGGGGGCAATCAGCCCCAGCATTTT.

The V gene is TRBV11-3, the J gene TRBJ2-6, with D possibly being TRBD2 (6 bases). The CDR3 has 17 amino acids. Germline V gene sequence: CDR1 SGHNT, CDR2 YENEEA. Trimming left V 5 bases short and J 4 bases short, with 18 bases between. The CDR3 DNA reads TGTGCCAGCAGCACCTGGGGGTCGAGCGGGGGGGCCAACGTCCTGACTTTC. Translating it yields CASSTWGSSGGANVLTF.

J is TRBJ2-1 and V is TRBV5-1; the match to TRBD2 covers 9 bases. The CDR3 is 17 residues long. The junction had 8 bases not matched to a gene; V was cut back by 1 base and J by 3 bases. Looked up from germline, CDR1 is SGHRS and CDR2 is YFSETQ. In nucleotides, the CDR3 is TGCGCCAGCAGCTTGAGCGGGAGGAGGAGCTTCTACAATGAGCAGTTCTTC. Its translation is CASSLSGRRSFYNEQFF.

The V call is TRBV2, the J call TRBJ2-1; a possible D gene is TRBD1 (6 bases). The CDR3 spans 18 residues. V was pared by 5 bases and J by 0 bases, with 20 bases between. Germline V gene sequence: CDR1 SNHLY, CDR2 FYNNEI. The CDR3 nucleotides are TGTGCCAGCAGTACATCGGGGAGTAGCAGGGGCTCCTACAATGAGCAGTTCTTC. Amino acid sequence: CASSTSGSSRGSYNEQFF.

This clone appeared a single time. V usage is TRBV9 and J usage is TRBJ2-7, with TRBD1 matching 7 bases. The CDR3 is made up of 15 amino acids. J gave up 5 bases and V 3 bases, and 11 bases lay outside the gene matches. Germline loops: CDR1 SGDLS, CDR2 YYNGEE. CDR3: CASSATGLSGNEQYF. CDR3 DNA sequence: TGTGCCAGCAGCGCGACAGGGCTCTCGGGAAACGAGCAGTACTTC.

The rearrangement links TRBV10-3 to TRBJ2-7, with TRBD1 matching over 9 bases. J was trimmed by 6 bases and V by 6 bases; bases with no gene match: 9. The germline gives CDR1 ENHRY, CDR2 SYGVKD. This CDR3 spans 14 amino acids. CDR3 in amino acids: CAIRQAQGALEQYF. DNA of the CDR3: TGTGCCATCAGACAAGCACAGGGGGCTCTCGAGCAGTACTTC.

V usage is TRBV27 and J usage is TRBJ2-2, with 7 bases that match TRBD1. Germline V gene lookup returns CDR1 MNHEY and CDR2 SMNVEV (reference sequence). The J segment lost 0 bases and the V segment lost 9 bases, leaving 4 bases of the junction unmatched. The CDR3 consists of 14 residues. In DNA, the CDR3 is TGTGCCAGTCAGACAGGGTCGAACACCGGGGAGCTGTTTTTT. This sequence encodes CASQTGSNTGELFF.

This chain uses TRBV4-2 with TRBJ2-1; 14 bases are a match to TRBD2. The ends lost 2 bases at V and 9 bases at J; junction bases unmatched: 12. Germline V gives CDR1 LGHNA, CDR2 YNFKEQ. The CDR3 totals 18 residues. The CDR3 region has the DNA TGTGCCAGCAGCCAATTTACCGGGACTAGCGGGAGAGCAGGTGAGCAGTTCTTC. It translates to CASSQFTGTSGRAGEQFF.

The rearrangement joins TRBV5-1 to TRBJ2-7; possible D gene TRBD2, 6 bases. The CDR3 sequence is 16 residues long. Per germline, CDR1 SGHRS and CDR2 YFSETQ. V was clipped by 0 bases and J by 2 bases, with 15 bases between them. The CDR3 reads CASSLAGVGGTYEQYF. In DNA, the CDR3 is TGCGCCAGCAGCTTGGCCGGGGTTGGAGGGACCTACGAGCAGTACTTC.

The V call is TRBV7-6, the J call TRBJ2-5; D perhaps matches TRBD2 (5 bases). Between the trimmed V and J ends, which lost 2 bases and 7 bases, there was a span of 17 bases. Germline V CDR1 and CDR2: SGHVS, FNYEAQ. This CDR3 is 15 amino acids long. The CDR3 nucleotides are TGTGCCAGCAGCTTACTTGGAGTCGGAGGAGGGACCCAGTACTTC. Translation gives CASSLLGVGGGTQYF.

This chain joins TRBV5-1 and TRBJ2-3, with 8 bases aligning to TRBD1. The CDR3 runs to 16 residues. The germline V gene has CDR1 SGHRS and CDR2 YFSETQ. J gave up 1 base and V 4 bases, and 8 bases lay outside the gene matches. CDR3 sequence reads: CASSGLQGAGTDTQYF. CDR3 coding DNA: TGCGCCAGCAGCGGGCTGCAGGGGGCTGGCACAGATACGCAGTATTTT. The full variable domain, completed using reference TRBV5-1 and TRBJ2-3, is KAGVTQTPRYLIKTRGQQVTLSCSPISGHRSVSWYQQTPGQGLQFLFEYFSETQRNKGNFPGRFSGRQFSNSRSEMNVSTLELGDSALYLCASSGLQGAGTDTQYFGPGTRLTVL.

The V call is TRBV7-9, the J call TRBJ2-4, with 14 bases matching TRBD2. Germline values: CDR1 SEHNR, CDR2 FQNEAQ (reference sequence). With V trimmed by 5 bases and J by 11 bases, 8 bases remained unmatched. This CDR3 is 15 amino acids long. CDR3 residues: CASSAPGLAGEVQYF. CDR3 sequence (DNA): TGTGCCAGCAGCGCTCCGGGACTAGCGGGAGAAGTTCAGTACTTC.

The chain links TRBV11-2 to TRBJ2-3, with 8 nucleotides matching TRBD2. Unmatched junction bases numbered 14, after V lost 4 bases and J lost 5 bases. This CDR3 comprises 17 residues. Germline assignment: CDR1 SGHAT and CDR2 FQNNGV. CDR3 amino acids: CASSSVVGAGGGDTQYF. The CDR3 nucleotides are TGTGCCAGCAGCTCCGTCGTAGGGGCGGGAGGAGGAGATACGCAGTATTTT.

The genes are TRBV19 and TRBJ2-7; 13 nucleotides align to TRBD2. The germline V gene has CDR1 LNHDA and CDR2 SQIVND (reference sequence). This CDR3 comprises 15 residues. With V trimmed by 4 bases and J by 5 bases, 5 bases remained unmatched. The CDR3 DNA sequence: TGTGCCAGTAGTAAACTAGCGGGAGGGGGCAACGAGCAGTACTTC. Translating gives CASSKLAGGGNEQYF.